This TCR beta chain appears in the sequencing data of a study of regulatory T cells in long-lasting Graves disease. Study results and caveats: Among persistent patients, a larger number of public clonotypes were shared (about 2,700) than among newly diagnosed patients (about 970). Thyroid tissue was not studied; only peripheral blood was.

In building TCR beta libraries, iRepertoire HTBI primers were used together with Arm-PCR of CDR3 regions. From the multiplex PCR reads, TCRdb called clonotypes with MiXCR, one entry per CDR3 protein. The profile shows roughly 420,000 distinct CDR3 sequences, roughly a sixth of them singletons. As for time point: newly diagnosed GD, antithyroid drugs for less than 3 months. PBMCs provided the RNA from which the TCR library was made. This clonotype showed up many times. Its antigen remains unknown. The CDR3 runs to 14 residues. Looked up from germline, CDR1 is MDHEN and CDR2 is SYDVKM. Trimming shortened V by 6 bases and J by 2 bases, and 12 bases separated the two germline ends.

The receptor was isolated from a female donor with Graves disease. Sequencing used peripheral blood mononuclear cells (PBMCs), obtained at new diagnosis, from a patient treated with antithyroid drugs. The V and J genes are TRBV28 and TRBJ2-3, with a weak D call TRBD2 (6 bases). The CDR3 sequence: CASRPWRDTDTQYF. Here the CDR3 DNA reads TGTGCCAGCAGGCCTTGGAGGGACACAGATACGCAGTATTTT.